This entry features one T cell receptor beta chain sequence. Its specificity is unknown. These data are taken from a study of cytomegalovirus exposure and HLA in healthy donors. The study's findings and limits: In a later analysis, more than 15,000 TCR beta sequences were associated with HLA alleles at 0.05 false discovery rate. Versus the roughly 670-donor mean, an Asian-associated ancestry cluster reportedly showed fewer N-insertions in a later analysis. The authors judged a highly shared variant cluster likely a sequencing artifact.

Trimming pared 5 bases from V and 4 bases from J, leaving 5 bases between. Germline CDR1 and CDR2: SGHTA and FQGNSA. This CDR3 spans 11 amino acids. The primer mix had 60 Vbeta and 13 Jbeta primers. TCRdb's table, derived via immunoSEQ multiplex PCR, lists solely in-frame clones and lacks some. The listing records about 200,000 clones. This sequence joins TRBV7-2 and TRBJ2-5; D is undetermined. The TCR sequence derives from a woman in her twenties or thirties in good health and CMV-seropositive. Sequencing input: PBMCs. Here the CDR3 reads CASSAGETQYF. The CDR3 DNA follows: TGTGCCAGCAGCGCAGGAGAGACCCAGTACTTC.